A single sample gave rise to the 27 T cell receptor beta chains below, sequenced in a study of T cells in localized non-small cell lung cancer. Clones were read by immunoSEQ multiplex PCR, and TCRdb kept only the in-frame ones, dropping some. The profile shows more than 2,000 clones, 15% to 20% of them singletons. The sample consisted of normal lung tissue next to the tumor, taken before any cancer treatment. The source of these receptors is a man aged 40-75 years with stage I squamous cell lung carcinoma.

This clone is large. This sequence joins TRBV11-3 and TRBJ2-7; D unresolved. CDR3 length equals 15 residues. V was shortened by 2 bases and J by 0 bases, with 11 bases between the two germline ends. The germline V gene has CDR1 SGHNT and CDR2 YENEEA. CDR3: CASSLLRTASYEQYF. The CDR3 DNA is TGTGCCAGCAGCTTACTAAGGACGGCCTCCTACGAGCAGTACTTC.

This clone was detected a few times. The chain links TRBV28 to TRBJ2-5; a possible D gene is TRBD2 (6 bases). Germline V gene sequence: CDR1 MDHEN, CDR2 SYDVKM. The germline V and J ends were trimmed by 5 bases and 5 bases, with 18 bases remaining between them. The CDR3 is made up of 15 amino acids. Here the CDR3 DNA reads TGTGCCAGCAGTCCGAAGGAGGGCCGAGGGGAGACCCAGTACTTC. Its translation is CASSPKEGRGETQYF.

This clone was observed a handful of times. The chain employs TRBV28 and TRBJ2-5; no clear D. The V end lost 2 bases, the J end lost 5 bases, and 6 bases lay between the germline ends. Germline V gives CDR1 MDHEN, CDR2 SYDVKM. This CDR3 is 12 amino acids long. CDR3 DNA sequence: TGTGCCAGCAGTTTAGGGCCGGAGACCCAGTACTTC. It codes for CASSLGPETQYF.

In its sample, this clone was seen a few times. This sequence joins TRBV28 and TRBJ2-1; TRBD1 is a possible D gene (6 bases). The CDR3 spans 16 residues. Per the germline V gene, CDR1 is MDHEN and CDR2 is SYDVKM. Trimming cost V 4 bases and J 5 bases, with 18 bases left between them. The CDR3 reads CASSSVIKGVNNEQFF. The DNA for the CDR3 is TGTGCCAGCAGTTCCGTCATCAAGGGGGTCAACAATGAGCAGTTCTTC.

The chain couples TRBV11-3 to TRBJ1-4, with unresolved D. The CDR3 is 14 amino acids. Trimming took 5 bases from V and 0 from J, leaving 7 bases between them. CDR1 is SGHNT and CDR2 is YENEEA in the germline V gene. In nucleotides, the CDR3 is TGTGCCAGCAGCCGGACCACAACTAATGAAAAACTGTTTTTT. This translates into CASSRTTTNEKLFF.

This clone was picked up a small number of times. CDR3 amino acids: CASTSGSGRGAYEQYF. CDR3 DNA sequence: TGTGCCAGCACATCGGGTAGCGGGAGAGGAGCCTACGAGCAGTACTTC. The chain uses TRBV6-8 and TRBJ2-7; TRBD2 aligns across 9 bases. V dropped 7 bases and J dropped 2; count of bases not matched to a gene: 12. The germline gives CDR1 MNHGY, CDR2 SAAAGT. The CDR3 sequence is 16 residues long.

This clone was detected a few times. This chain connects TRBV1 to TRBJ2-1; whether TRBD2, the table's D call, matches the DNA was not checked. TRBV1 is annotated as a pseudogene. This CDR3 is 17 amino acids long. The CDR3 loop reads CASSQGVAGASGNEQFF. CDR3 bases: TGCGCCAGCAGCCAAGGGGTGGCCGGAGCTAGCGGCAATGAGCAGTTCTTC.

In its sample, this clone is medium-sized. This chain connects TRBV28 to TRBJ1-3; D is unresolved. CDR3 length: 14 residues. The germline CDR1 and CDR2 sequences are MDHEN and SYDVKM. Trimming removed 9 bases from V and 0 bases from J, with 12 bases in between. CDR3 in amino acids: CASGGADSGNTIYF. For the CDR3, the DNA is TGTGCCAGTGGAGGTGCAGACTCTGGAAACACCATATATTTT.

The chain links TRBV9 to TRBJ2-1; D unresolved. This CDR3 is 13 amino acids long. Trimming took off 2 bases at V and 6 bases at J, with 9 bases between the two ends. Germline lookup yields CDR1 SGDLS and CDR2 YYNGEE. CDR3 residues: CASSVYGFNEQFF. The CDR3 DNA is TGTGCCAGCAGCGTCTACGGGTTCAATGAGCAGTTCTTC.

The chain recombines TRBV10-2 with TRBJ2-1, with D perhaps TRBD2 (5 bases). Trimming took 6 bases from V and 7 from J, leaving 13 bases between them. CDR3 length: 13 residues. Germline CDR1 is WSHSY and CDR2 is SAAADI. DNA of the CDR3: TGCGCCAGCAGCGGCGCAGCGGTGAATGAGCAGTTCTTC. Protein product: CASSGAAVNEQFF.

The rearrangement uses TRBV11-3 and TRBJ2-7; D is uncertain. The V gene lost 1 base and the J gene lost 2 bases, with 9 bases spanning the gap. CDR1 SGHNT and CDR2 YENEEA come from the germline V gene. CDR3 length: 14 residues. The CDR3 here is CASSLGVPAYEQYF. Written as DNA, the CDR3 is TGTGCCAGCAGCTTAGGGGTTCCTGCCTACGAGCAGTACTTC.

The V gene is TRBV19, the J gene TRBJ2-7; D perhaps matches TRBD2 (6 bases). This CDR3 is built from 15 residues. The ends were cut back, 5 bases at V and 0 bases at J, with 14 bases in the middle. Germline V gene sequence: CDR1 LNHDA, CDR2 SQIVND (reference sequence). CDR3: CASSWASETSYEQYF. The CDR3 DNA sequence: TGTGCCAGTAGTTGGGCTAGCGAGACCTCCTACGAGCAGTACTTC.

This clone has only a few counts. The chain recombines TRBV6-8 with TRBJ2-7, with 11 positions matching TRBD1. Germline V CDR1 and CDR2: MNHGY, SAAAGT. The CDR3 spans 17 residues. The V and J ends lost 2 bases and 6 bases, in that order; junction bases with no gene match: 12. The CDR3 reads CASSYITGTGGFPEQYF. For the CDR3, the DNA is TGTGCCAGCAGTTACATTACCGGGACAGGGGGATTTCCCGAGCAGTACTTC.

This clone was counted once. The V call is TRBV19, the J call TRBJ2-7; TRBD2 matches 8 bases. The CDR3 is 13 amino acids. The V and J ends lost 6 bases and 4 bases, in that order; junction bases with no gene match: 5. Germline V gene lookup returns CDR1 LNHDA and CDR2 SQIVND (reference sequence). CDR3 amino acids: CASSPREGYEQYF. The CDR3 DNA is TGTGCCAGTAGCCCCCGGGAGGGATACGAGCAGTACTTC.

Remarks on this clone: A junction boundary mismatches the germline segment, possibly from a read error. This chain connects TRBV11-3 to TRBJ2-5, with 7 bases that match TRBD1. CDR3 length equals 16 residues. Germline CDR1 reads SGHNT; CDR2 reads YENEEA. CDR3 bases: TGTGCTAGCAGCAAACTAGGGACAGCACCTTCCGAGACCCAGTACTTC. This translates into CASSKLGTAPSETQYF.

This clone has more than one count but fewer than ten. The chain carries TRBV19 and TRBJ2-3; a possible D gene is TRBD1 (5 bases). V lost 4 bases and J lost 6, with 11 bases in between. Per germline, CDR1 LNHDA and CDR2 SQIVND (reference sequence). The CDR3 runs 13 residues. Written as DNA, the CDR3 is TGTGCCAGTAGTAAGGGGCCCCGGGATACGCAGTATTTT. This codes for CASSKGPRDTQYF.

The V and J genes are TRBV11-3 and TRBJ2-5, with TRBD2 as a possible D gene (7 bases). Germline CDR1 and CDR2: SGHNT and YENEEA. Trimming left V 5 bases short and J 5 bases short, with 21 bases between. The CDR3 runs 16 residues. CDR3 in DNA: TGTGCCAGCAGCCAGTCCCCCGGGGGGCGGGTGGAGACCCAGTACTTC. Protein: CASSQSPGGRVETQYF.

This clone was seen only a few times. J is TRBJ2-7 and V is TRBV30; D perhaps matches TRBD2 (6 bases). This CDR3 contains 16 residues. Trimming took off 5 bases at V and 3 bases at J, with 23 bases between the two ends. CDR1 is GTSNPN, CDR2 SVGIG, per germline (reference sequence). CDR3 amino acids: CAWQRGPGTADYEQYF. The CDR3 DNA is TGTGCCTGGCAGAGGGGCCCGGGGACTGCGGACTACGAGCAGTACTTC.

This clone was detected a few times. V usage is TRBV28 and J usage is TRBJ2-7; 8 nucleotides line up with TRBD2. CDR1 MDHEN and CDR2 SYDVKM come from the germline V gene. The junction had 0 bases not matched to a gene; V was cut back by 5 bases and J by 0 bases. CDR3 length: 13 amino acids. As DNA, the CDR3 is TGTGCCAGCAGTAGCGGGAGCTCCTACGAGCAGTACTTC. It codes for CASSSGSSYEQYF.

This clone was counted only a few times. The chain has TRBV29-1 and TRBJ1-1; 9 nucleotides line up with TRBD1. The germline V gene encodes CDR1 SQVTM and CDR2 ANQGSEA. The CDR3 sequence is 13 residues long. Trimming took 8 bases from V and 1 from J; bases not matched to a gene: 5. The CDR3 region is CSSATGGNTEAFF. The CDR3 nucleotides read TGCAGCTCGGCGACAGGGGGGAACACTGAAGCTTTCTTT.

This sequence joins TRBV6-8 and TRBJ2-7, with D possibly matching TRBD1 (6 bases). CDR3 length equals 12 residues. Trimming pared 6 bases from V and 4 bases from J, leaving 10 bases between. Germline values: CDR1 MNHGY, CDR2 SAAAGT. The CDR3 reads CASRPQGYEQYF. CDR3 nucleotides: TGTGCCAGCAGACCACAGGGTTACGAGCAGTACTTC.

This clone has a handful of counts. The chain couples TRBV6-8 to TRBJ1-5; 12 bases agree with TRBD1. CDR3 length: 17 residues. Losses at the gene ends were 6 bases for V and 6 bases for J; bases not matched to a gene: 12. From germline, CDR1 is MNHGY and CDR2 SAAAGT. The CDR3 region is CASSPIGGQGASQPQHF. CDR3 in DNA: TGTGCCAGCAGCCCAATAGGGGGACAGGGGGCGAGTCAGCCCCAGCATTTT.

This chain joins TRBV30 and TRBJ2-7; no definite D call. Trimming took off 1 base at V and 2 bases at J, with 3 bases between the two ends. CDR1 GTSNPN and CDR2 SVGIG come from the germline V gene (reference sequence). There are 11 residues in the CDR3. The CDR3 DNA sequence: TGTGCCTGGAGTGAAACCTACGAGCAGTACTTC. Encoded protein: CAWSETYEQYF.

By its share, this clone is medium-sized (0.01 to 0.1%). The chain employs TRBV11-3 and TRBJ1-2; D is uncertain. Between the trimmed V and J ends, which lost 5 bases and 4 bases, there was a span of 14 bases. This CDR3 contains 14 residues. The V gene's germline CDR1 is SGHNT and CDR2 YENEEA. CDR3 protein: CASSPPAVRYGYTF. The CDR3 DNA reads TGTGCCAGCAGCCCCCCCGCGGTGCGCTATGGCTACACCTTC.

By proportion, this clone is medium-sized. The chain carries TRBV11-3 and TRBJ1-4, with D unclear. The CDR3 runs to 15 residues. Germline CDR1 reads SGHNT; CDR2 reads YENEEA. V was pared by 5 bases and J by 0 bases, with 10 bases between. CDR3 sequence: CASSARGATNEKLFF. CDR3 in DNA: TGTGCCAGCAGCGCCCGGGGTGCAACTAATGAAAAACTGTTTTTT.

In this sample, this clone is medium-sized. The CDR3 region has the DNA TGTGCCAGCAGCCCGGACAGGGAAGTGAGTGAAAAACTGTTTTTT. Protein product: CASSPDREVSEKLFF. The genes are TRBV9 and TRBJ1-4; TRBD1 aligns across 8 bases. With V trimmed by 4 bases and J by 7 bases, 9 bases remained unmatched. Germline assignment: CDR1 SGDLS and CDR2 YYNGEE. The CDR3 consists of 15 residues.

This chain uses TRBV25-1 with TRBJ2-7; D is possibly TRBD2 (6 bases). The germline V and J ends were trimmed by 6 bases and 7 bases, with 13 bases remaining between them. This CDR3 is 12 amino acids long. Germline values: CDR1 MGHDK, CDR2 SYGVNS. The CDR3 coding sequence is TGTGCCAGCAGGGGTAGCGGCTATGAGCAGTACTTC. Translated: CASRGSGYEQYF.